This T cell receptor beta chain was found in a study of cytomegalovirus exposure and HLA in healthy donors. General study points: Donors were assumed by presence/absence analyses to have roughly uniform sequencing depth. DRB1 had the most TCR associations and HLA-C the fewest, a later analysis found, with rates varying by HLA locus.

Worth noting for this clone: Its cognate antigen is unknown.

The PCR employed 60 Vbeta primers together with 13 Jbeta primers. TCRdb's copy holds only in-frame clones and misses some; the assay was immunoSEQ multiplex PCR. The data contain around 40,000 clones, 77% of them singletons. V was trimmed by 6 bases and J by 2 bases, leaving 19 bases between them. The length of the CDR3 is 16 residues. Germline V gene data show CDR1 as SGHAT and CDR2 as FQNNGV. The sample taken for sequencing was PBMCs. The receptor's source is a man aged 30-40 years in good health and CMV-seronegative. This chain joins TRBV11-2 and TRBJ2-5, with D tentatively TRBD2 (7 bases). For the CDR3, the DNA is TGTGCCAGCAGGGGGGGGCCGGGACGGAGACAAGAGACCCAGTACTTC. Translating it yields CASRGGPGRRQETQYF. Using reference TRBV11-2 and TRBJ2-5 for the parts outside the CDR3, the full variable domain is EAGVAQSPRYKIIEKRQSVAFWCNPISGHATLYWYQQILGQGPKLLIQFQNNGVVDDSQLPKDRFSAERLKGVDSTLKIQPAKLEDSAVYLCASRGGPGRRQETQYFGPGTRLLVL.